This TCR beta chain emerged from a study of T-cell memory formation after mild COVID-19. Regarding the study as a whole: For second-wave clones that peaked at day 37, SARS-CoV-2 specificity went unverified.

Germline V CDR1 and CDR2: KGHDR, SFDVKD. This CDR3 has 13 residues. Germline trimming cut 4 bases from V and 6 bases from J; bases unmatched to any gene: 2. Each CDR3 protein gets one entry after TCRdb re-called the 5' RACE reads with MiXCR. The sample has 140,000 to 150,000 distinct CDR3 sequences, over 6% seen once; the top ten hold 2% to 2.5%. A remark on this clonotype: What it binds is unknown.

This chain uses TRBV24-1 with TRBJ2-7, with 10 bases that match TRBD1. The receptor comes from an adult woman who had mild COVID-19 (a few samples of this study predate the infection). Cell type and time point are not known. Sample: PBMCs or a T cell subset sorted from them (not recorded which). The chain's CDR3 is CATSEWTGGEQYF. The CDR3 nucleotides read TGTGCCACCAGTGAGTGGACAGGGGGCGAGCAGTACTTC.